This T cell receptor (beta chain) was sequenced in a study of post-analysis software for immune sequencing data. The overall study: As for disease course, relapsing-remitting, secondary progressive and progressive-relapsing multiple sclerosis were all included. Overall study findings and caveats: Patients showed TRBV5-6, TRBV5-1 and TRBV20-1 among five TRBV segments more frequent than in controls. In multiple sclerosis, normalized Chao1 diversity was significantly below that of controls. Co-batched samples clustered tightly together by F measure.

Only a few counts were recorded for this clonotype. The antigen remains unidentified. Each TCR beta cDNA library carried unique molecular identifiers. Each batch of roughly 1 to 10 million T cells produced some 450,000 cDNA molecules. In TCRdb, the PCR reads were re-called with MiXCR into one record per CDR3 protein. Of roughly 600,000 distinct CDR3 sequences listed, 44% were seen once; the top ten hold approximately 1.7%. Trimming removed 5 bases at V and 0 bases at J, with 11 bases between. Germline-derived CDR1 and CDR2 are MGHRA and YSYEKL. The CDR3 extends over 15 amino acids. This sequence joins TRBV4-1 and TRBJ1-5, with a tentative D call TRBD1 (6 bases). This clonotype was obtained from a girl aged 10 to 17 with multiple sclerosis. Sequenced input: blood. This CDR3 reads CASSSSGDSNQPQHF. The CDR3 nucleotides read TGCGCCAGCAGCTCCTCAGGGGATAGCAATCAGCCCCAGCATTTT.